The rows below give T cell receptor beta chains drawn from one sample of a study of blood T cell repertoires in COVID-19. Sequencing was performed with immunoSEQ multiplex PCR; in TCRdb, only in-frame clones are kept and a portion is missing. The sample has some 170,000 clones, 84% seen once. Sequencing used PBMCs or T cells enriched from blood (not recorded which). The receptor source for this set is a middle-aged man who had recovered from COVID-19. Both conserved end residues are part of each CDR3. A D gene is named only where the DNA matches it firmly. Only part of the rows carry a size: once, few, many, or a class if the clone is expanded.

TRBJ1-2,16,.,TRBV4-1,.,TGCGCCAGCAGCCGACCTACTGGACAGAGAAACTATGGCTACACCTTC,CASSRPTGQRNYGYTF
TRBJ1-2,14,.,TRBV7-2,TRBD1,TGTGCCAGCATCCAGACGGGACAGAACTATGGCTACACCTTC,CASIQTGQNYGYTF
TRBJ2-2,13,once,TRBV19,TRBD1,TGTGCCAGTAAAGACAGGGACGTCGGGGAGCTGTTTTTT,CASKDRDVGELFF
TRBJ2-1,16,.,TRBV7-3,.,TGTGCCAGCAGCGGGGGCAGGGGGGCCCCCTTGAATGAGCAGTTCTTC,CASSGGRGAPLNEQFF
TRBJ1-4,14,.,TRBV6-5,.,TGTGCCAGCAAGCACGGGGCAACTAATGAAAAACTGTTTTTT,CASKHGATNEKLFF
TRBJ1-2,15,.,TRBV6-1,.,TGTGCCAGCAGTGACGACAGGATAGCTAACTATGGCTACACCTTC,CASSDDRIANYGYTF
TRBJ1-1,14,.,TRBV10-1,.,TGCGCCAGCAGGATGGACAGCGGGGACACTGAAGCTTTCTTT,CASRMDSGDTEAFF
TRBJ2-3,16,.,TRBV30,TRBD2,TGTGCCTGGAGTGGGGAAGCGGGGGCCAGCACAGATACGCAGTATTTT,CAWSGEAGASTDTQYF
TRBJ2-7,14,.,TRBV5-8,TRBD2,TGTGCCAGCAGCCGCGGACTAGCTGGGTACGAGCAGTACTTC,CASSRGLAGYEQYF
TRBJ2-2,16,.,TRBV7-9,TRBD2,TGTGCCAGCAGCCATAGCGGGGGGCTGAACACCGGGGAGCTGTTTTTT,CASSHSGGLNTGELFF
TRBJ2-1,14,.,TRBV4-1,TRBD2,TGCGCCAGCAGCCTACCGGGACTAGCGAATGAGCAGTTCTTC,CASSLPGLANEQFF
TRBJ2-1,12,few,TRBV27,.,TGTGCCAGCAGCCCAGGGATAAATGAGCAGTTCTTC,CASSPGINEQFF
TRBJ2-1,15,.,TRBV2,TRBD1,TGTGCCAGCATCGGGTGGGACAGCTCCTACAATGAGCAGTTCTTC,CASIGWDSSYNEQFF
TRBJ1-1,14,.,TRBV3-1/TRBV3-2,.,TGTGCCAGCAGCCAAATACAGGGAGAGACTGAAGCTTTCTTT,CASSQIQGETEAFF
TRBJ2-1,13,once,TRBV19,.,TGTGCCAGTAGTATGAGGGGGACCAATGAGCAGTTCTTC,CASSMRGTNEQFF
TRBJ1-5,15,.,TRBV5-8,TRBD1,TGTGCCAGCAGCATGGGACAGGGATGGGATCAGCCCCAGCATTTT,CASSMGQGWDQPQHF
TRBJ1-5,16,.,TRBV19,TRBD1,TGTGCCAGTAGATGGACAGGCACAGGGAGCAATCAGCCCCAGCATTTT,CASRWTGTGSNQPQHF
TRBJ2-1,11,few,TRBV28,.,TGTGCCAGCAGTTTGGGCCGGGAGCAGTTCTTC,CASSLGREQFF
TRBJ1-5,14,.,TRBV30,.,TGTGCCTGGAGGAGTAGGGGGAACAATCAGCCCCAGCATTTT,CAWRSRGNNQPQHF
TRBJ2-7,14,.,TRBV30,.,TGTGCCTGGAGTGTATCCGCGGTCCTCTACGAGCAGTACTTC,CAWSVSAVLYEQYF
TRBJ2-7,15,.,TRBV5-1,.,TGCGCCAGCAGCATACAGACAGGACCCACCTACGAGCAGTACTTC,CASSIQTGPTYEQYF
TRBJ1-2,15,.,TRBV6-1,.,TGTGCCAGCAGTGAAGGAGGAGGGAGGAACTATGGCTACACCTTC,CASSEGGGRNYGYTF
TRBJ2-1,13,.,TRBV5-1,.,TGCGCCAGCAGCTTGCGCCGCGACAATGAGCAGTTCTTC,CASSLRRDNEQFF
TRBJ2-3,17,.,TRBV19,TRBD2,TGTGCCAGTAGTATAGGGCTCGGAGGGACTAGCGGGGGAACGCAGTATTTT,CASSIGLGGTSGGTQYF
TRBJ1-4,15,.,TRBV28,.,TGTGCCAGCAGCTCTCCGGGCAGGGCGAATGAAAAACTGTTTTTT,CASSSPGRANEKLFF
TRBJ1-3,13,.,TRBV19,.,TGTGCCAGTAGCAGCGTCTCTGGAAACACCATATATTTT,CASSSVSGNTIYF
TRBJ2-1,15,.,TRBV7-2,.,TGTGCCAGCAGCTTAGTCTGGGTACGGGTAAATGAGCAGTTCTTC,CASSLVWVRVNEQFF
TRBJ1-5,18,.,TRBV21-1,.,TGTGCCAGCAGCGCGAGACAGGGGACCAATTATAGCAATCAGCCCCAGCATTTT,CASSARQGTNYSNQPQHF
TRBJ1-2,14,.,TRBV27,TRBD1,TGTGCCAGCAGTCCGACAGGGGGTTTATATGGCTACACCTTC,CASSPTGGLYGYTF
TRBJ2-3,14,few,TRBV6-4,TRBD2,TGTGCCAGCAGTGGCGGGGGGGCCACAGATACGCAGTATTTT,CASSGGGATDTQYF
TRBJ1-1,13,.,TRBV7-3,TRBD1,TGTGCCAGCAGCCTAACAGGGGGAACGGAAGCTTTCTTT,CASSLTGGTEAFF
TRBJ1-5,14,.,TRBV10-1,.,TGCGCCAGCAGTGAGTCTGGTAGAAACCAGCCCCAGCATTTT,CASSESGRNQPQHF
TRBJ2-5,13,.,TRBV20-1,.,TGCAGTGCTAGTCGGGGTCCCCAAGAGACCCAGTACTTC,CSASRGPQETQYF
TRBJ1-5,14,.,TRBV5-1,.,TGCGCCAGCAGCTTGGGTCAGTTCAATCAGCCCCAGCATTTT,CASSLGQFNQPQHF
TRBJ1-2,12,.,TRBV20-1,.,TGCAGTGCTAGTTTTCAGGCAGATGGCTACACCTTC,CSASFQADGYTF
TRBJ1-1,14,.,TRBV18,.,TGTGCCAGCTCACGGGAGGGGTTGAACACTGAAGCTTTCTTT,CASSREGLNTEAFF
TRBJ1-2,18,once,TRBV27,TRBD1,TGTGCCAGCAGTTTAACCGGGACAGGGGGCTTGGTTTCTAGGGGCTACACCTTC,CASSLTGTGGLVSRGYTF
TRBJ1-1,14,.,TRBV19,.,TGTGCCAGTAGTATAGAGGGGGGAAGAACTGAAGCTTTCTTT,CASSIEGGRTEAFF